The sequence of this T cell receptor beta chain was determined in a study of blood T cell repertoires in COVID-19 (dated by TCRdb to about 2020). Regarding the research as a whole: Samples covering the acute and convalescent phases of COVID-19 were provided by collaborators in the United States, Italy and Spain. The material from the prospective study consisted of cDNA or gDNA derived from T cells, B-cell-depleted T cells, or PBMCs. Deeply sampled blood TCRbeta repertoires from subjects exposed to, actively infected with, or recovered from COVID-19 were included in the dataset. The repertoires were released in a freely available public database intended as a resource for research on the immune response to SARS-CoV-2. Samples were obtained from the ongoing ImmuneRACE study (first 160 participants) and from about 1,300 subjects provided by 6 global collaborators. A de-identified subject ID, COVID-19 status, age in years and sex were almost always included in the sample metadata. Where available, HLA class I and class II types were taken from metadata supplied by the sample provider and were not determined by assay-based typing.

TCRbeta CDR3 regions were amplified from genomic DNA using the immunoSEQ Assay, a bias-controlled multiplex PCR. Regarding the original processing steps: The number of nucleated cells in each sample was estimated from the amplification of reference gene primers within the assay. To quantify the absolute abundance of each unique TCRbeta CDR3 rearrangement, sequence reads were collapsed and filtered. For each sample, productive Simpson clonality was calculated by taking the square root of Simpson's diversity index across productive rearrangements. Entries here come from immuneACCESS through TCRdb and include only in-frame sequences with V and J called. Some clones fail to appear in such tables; in the studies checked, an unresolved V gene covers under half of the shortfall, and the cause of the remainder is unknown. That table is the source of V, J and clone size, and D and trimming were worked out from the DNA. Across this sample there are under 250,000 clones, with 80% seen only once. The ten largest clones capture more than 10% of the sample.

General findings and caveats noted by the study authors: Clinical and demographic metadata were provided uncurated, with the amount varying by source and participant.

Collaborating institutions collected whole blood in K2EDTA tubes following their own protocols. For TCRbeta analysis, collaborators shipped samples in one of three forms: frozen whole blood, isolated PBMCs, or DNA extracted from either of those sample types. A remark on this clone: Its binding antigen is unknown. One base away there is no much larger clone; base qualities are not given.

Per the germline V gene, MDHEN is the CDR1 and SYDVKM is the CDR2. Relative to germline, V is 4 bases shorter and J is 1 base shorter, with 19 bases between their ends. There are 17 amino acids in the CDR3, from cysteine to phenylalanine inclusive. Just the 51-base CDR3 DNA is kept, in frame starting at base 1. The sequence came from a human donor in a cohort sampled during active COVID-19. Sample: peripheral blood. The chain links TRBV28 with TRBJ1-1, and the D gene may be TRBD1, 5 bases matching. Read as DNA, the sequence is TGTGCCAGCAGTTCCCCTTGGGGCGGGATCAAGAACACTGAAGCTTTCTTT. It specifies CASSSPWGGIKNTEAFF.